The rows below give T cell receptor beta chains drawn from one sample of a study of shared clonotypes between healthy human individuals. The assay was immunoSEQ multiplex PCR, and TCRdb's table has in-frame clones only and misses some. The sample includes some 2 million clones, just under 95% of them seen just once. Specimen: naive CD8+ T cells sorted from blood. These receptors were taken from a man younger than 35 in good health. Both conserved end residues are part of each CDR3. The D gene is left open where the match is weak. The listing skips clone size in some rows; elsewhere it reads once, few, many or a size class.

15	TRBV29-1	TRBD2	TRBJ2-1	-	TGCAGCGCCACTCCGGGGTCTAGCGGATACAATGAGCAGTTCTTC	CSATPGSSGYNEQFF
15	TRBV6-4	TRBD1	TRBJ1-2	-	TGTGCCAGCAGACCGGGACAGGCTACGAACTATGGCTACACCTTC	CASRPGQATNYGYTF
13	TRBV6-1	-	TRBJ2-7	-	TGTGCCAGCAGTGAATGGCCCGACTACGAGCAGTACTTC	CASSEWPDYEQYF
14	TRBV5-6	-	TRBJ2-7	-	TGTGCCAGCAGCTTTGGGGGGCCGTCCTACGAGCAGTACTTC	CASSFGGPSYEQYF
15	TRBV11-2	TRBD2	TRBJ2-5	-	TGTGCCAGCAGCTTAGCATCTAGCGGGAGAGAGACCCAGTACTTC	CASSLASSGRETQYF
16	TRBV19	TRBD1	TRBJ2-2	-	TGTGCCAGTGCCCTCACACGGGACAGTAACACCGGGGAGCTGTTTTTT	CASALTRDSNTGELFF
13	TRBV7-2	-	TRBJ2-7	once	TGTGCCAGCAGCTCCTCGGGGTTCTACGAGCAGTACTTC	CASSSSGFYEQYF
15	TRBV5-1	-	TRBJ2-1	-	TGCGCCAGCAGTTTAGCCCGGGGACTCGGGAATGAGCAGTTCTTC	CASSLARGLGNEQFF
17	TRBV5-5	TRBD1	TRBJ1-6	-	TGTGCCAGCAGACTGGACAGGGCCTACTCCTATAATTCACCCCTCCACTTT	CASRLDRAYSYNSPLHF
15	TRBV6-5	TRBD2	TRBJ2-7	-	TGTGCCAGCAGTACTAGCGGGAGGAGCTCCTACGAGCAGTACTTC	CASSTSGRSSYEQYF
16	TRBV19	TRBD1	TRBJ1-4	-	TGTGCCAGTAGTTCGGGACAGGGAGCAACTAATGAAAAACTGTTTTTT	CASSSGQGATNEKLFF
11	TRBV27	-	TRBJ2-1	-	TGTGCCAGCAGCCAAGGCGATGAGCAGTTCTTC	CASSQGDEQFF
18	TRBV9	TRBD2	TRBJ2-2	-	TGTGCCAGCAGCGTAGATCCTAGCGGGGGTTGGGACACCGGGGAGCTGTTTTTT	CASSVDPSGGWDTGELFF
13	TRBV6-5	-	TRBJ1-1	-	TGTGCCAGCAGTTTATCCTTAAACACTGAAGCTTTCTTT	CASSLSLNTEAFF
15	TRBV4-1	TRBD2	TRBJ2-7	-	TGCGCCAGCAGCCAAGGGCTAGCGGGAACCTACGAGCAGTACTTC	CASSQGLAGTYEQYF
15	TRBV6-1	TRBD1	TRBJ1-1	-	TGTGCCAGCAGTCTGACCCGGGACAGCATTTTTGGGGCTTTCTTT	CASSLTRDSIFGAFF
13	TRBV10-3	TRBD1	TRBJ2-7	-	TGTGCCATCAGTGCCCTGACAGGGGCCGAGCAGTACTTC	CAISALTGAEQYF
13	TRBV7-6	-	TRBJ1-1	-	TGTGCCAGCAGCCCACGGTCGAACACTGAAGCTTTCTTT	CASSPRSNTEAFF
14	TRBV9	-	TRBJ2-7	once	TGTGCCAGCAGCGTTTCGGGACTTTCCTACGAGCAGTACTTC	CASSVSGLSYEQYF
11	TRBV2	-	TRBJ2-5	-	TGTGCCAGCAGTGCGACCGAGACCCAGTACTTC	CASSATETQYF
15	TRBV4-1	-	TRBJ2-7	-	TGCGCCAGCAGCCCCAAAGCGGGACAGTACTACGAGCAGTACTTC	CASSPKAGQYYEQYF
16	TRBV7-9	TRBD2	TRBJ2-1	-	TGTGCCAGCAGCCGGAGCTACTCGCGGGAGGTCAATGAGCAGTTCTTC	CASSRSYSREVNEQFF
11	TRBV5-5	-	TRBJ2-3	-	TGTGCCAGCAGCGGTATGAATACGCAGTATTTT	CASSGMNTQYF
13	TRBV9	-	TRBJ2-5	-	TGTGCCAGCAGCGGCGACAGTCAAGAGACCCAGTACTTC	CASSGDSQETQYF
15	TRBV7-8	-	TRBJ1-1	-	TGTGCCAGCAGCTTGGAGATGTTGGGCGGACCAAGGGCTTTCTTT	CASSLEMLGGPRAFF
16	TRBV6-1	TRBD2	TRBJ2-7	-	TGTGCCAGCAGTGAAGTACTAGCGGGGGAATCCTACGAGCAGTACTTC	CASSEVLAGESYEQYF
14	TRBV19	-	TRBJ2-5	-	TGTGCCAGTAGTATAGTGGGCAACTATGTCTCCCAGTACTTC	CASSIVGNYVSQYF
14	TRBV5-6	-	TRBJ2-3	-	TGTGCCAGCAGCTTGAGGGGTAGCACAGATACGCAGTATTTT	CASSLRGSTDTQYF
13	TRBV5-4	-	TRBJ1-4	-	TGTGCCAGCAGCTTGGTAGGGAATGAAAAACTGTTTTTT	CASSLVGNEKLFF
12	TRBV9	-	TRBJ1-1	-	TGTGCCAGCACCCGTGGAAGGCCTGAAGCTTTCTTT	CASTRGRPEAFF
15	TRBV14	-	TRBJ2-7	-	TGTGCCAGCAGCCCCTGGGGCGGCGAATCCTACGAGCAGTACTTC	CASSPWGGESYEQYF
12	TRBV7-9	TRBD1	TRBJ2-7	-	TGTGCCAGCAGTTTAGACAGGGACGAGCAGTACTTC	CASSLDRDEQYF
15	TRBV9	TRBD1	TRBJ2-5	once	TGTGCCACCAATCTCGACGGGACAGGGGACGAGACCCAGTACTTC	CATNLDGTGDETQYF
13	TRBV28	TRBD1	TRBJ1-1	few	TGTGCCAGCAGGCTGGACAGGGCAAGTGGAGCTTTCTTT	CASRLDRASGAFF
14	TRBV25-1	-	TRBJ2-7	-	TGTGCCAGCAGTGAATGGGGCAGAGACTACGAGCAGTACTTC	CASSEWGRDYEQYF
14	TRBV2	-	TRBJ2-7	-	TGTGCCAGCAGTGAAGGGGGAAACTTGCTCGAGCAGTACTTC	CASSEGGNLLEQYF
11	TRBV20-1	-	TRBJ1-2	-	TGCAGTGCTTTGTCGAGGGATGGCTACACCTTC	CSALSRDGYTF
16	TRBV18	-	TRBJ2-6	-	TGTGCCAGCTCACCGCAGGGTTACTCTGGGGCCAACGTCCTGACTTTC	CASSPQGYSGANVLTF